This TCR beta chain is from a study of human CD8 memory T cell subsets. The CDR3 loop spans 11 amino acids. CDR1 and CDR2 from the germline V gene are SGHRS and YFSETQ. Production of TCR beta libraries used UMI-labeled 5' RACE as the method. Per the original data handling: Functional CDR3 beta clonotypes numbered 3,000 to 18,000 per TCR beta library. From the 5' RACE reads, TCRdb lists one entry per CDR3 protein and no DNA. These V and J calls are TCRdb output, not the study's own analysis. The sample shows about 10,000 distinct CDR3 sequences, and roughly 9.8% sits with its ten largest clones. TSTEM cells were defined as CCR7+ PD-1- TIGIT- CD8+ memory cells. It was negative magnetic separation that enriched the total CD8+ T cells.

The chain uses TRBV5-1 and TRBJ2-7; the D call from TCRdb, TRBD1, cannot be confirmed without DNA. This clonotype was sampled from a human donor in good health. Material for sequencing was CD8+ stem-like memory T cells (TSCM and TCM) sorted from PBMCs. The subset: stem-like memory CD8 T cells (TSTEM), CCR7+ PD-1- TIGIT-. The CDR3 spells CASKQGHEQYF.